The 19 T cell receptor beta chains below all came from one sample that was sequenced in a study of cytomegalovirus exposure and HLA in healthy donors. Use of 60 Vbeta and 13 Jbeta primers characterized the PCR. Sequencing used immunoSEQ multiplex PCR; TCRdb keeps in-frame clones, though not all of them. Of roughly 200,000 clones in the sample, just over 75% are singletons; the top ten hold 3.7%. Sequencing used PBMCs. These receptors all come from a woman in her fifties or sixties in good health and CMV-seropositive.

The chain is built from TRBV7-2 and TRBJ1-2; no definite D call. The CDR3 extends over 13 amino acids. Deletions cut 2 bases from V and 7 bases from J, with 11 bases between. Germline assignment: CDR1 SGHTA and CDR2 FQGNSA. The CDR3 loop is CASSLWREGGYTF. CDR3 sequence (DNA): TGTGCCAGCAGCTTATGGAGGGAGGGTGGCTACACCTTC.

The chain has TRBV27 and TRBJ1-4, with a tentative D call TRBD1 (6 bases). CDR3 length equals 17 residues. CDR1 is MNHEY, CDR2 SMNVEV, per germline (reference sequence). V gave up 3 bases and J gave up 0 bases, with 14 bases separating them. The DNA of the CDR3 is TGTGCCAGCAGTTTGGGGGGGCAACCTGCAACTAATGAAAAACTGTTTTTT. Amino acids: CASSLGGQPATNEKLFF.

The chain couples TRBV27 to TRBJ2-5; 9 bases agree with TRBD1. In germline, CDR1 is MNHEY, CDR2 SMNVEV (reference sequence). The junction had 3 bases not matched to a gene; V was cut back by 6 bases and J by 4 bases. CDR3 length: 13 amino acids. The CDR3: CASSRDRVETQYF. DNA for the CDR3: TGTGCCAGCAGCCGGGACAGGGTAGAGACCCAGTACTTC.

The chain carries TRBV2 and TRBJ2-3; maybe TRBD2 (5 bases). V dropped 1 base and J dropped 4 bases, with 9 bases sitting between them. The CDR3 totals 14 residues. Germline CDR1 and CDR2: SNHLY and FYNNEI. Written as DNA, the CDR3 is TGTGCCAGCAGTGAAGGTGGGAGTCCAGATACGCAGTATTTT. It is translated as CASSEGGSPDTQYF.

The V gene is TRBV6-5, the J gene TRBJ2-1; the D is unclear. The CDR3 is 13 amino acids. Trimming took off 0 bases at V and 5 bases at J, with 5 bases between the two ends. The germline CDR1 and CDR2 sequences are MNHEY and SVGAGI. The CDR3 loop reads CASSYSPDNEQFF. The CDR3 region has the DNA TGTGCCAGCAGTTACTCTCCGGACAATGAGCAGTTCTTC.

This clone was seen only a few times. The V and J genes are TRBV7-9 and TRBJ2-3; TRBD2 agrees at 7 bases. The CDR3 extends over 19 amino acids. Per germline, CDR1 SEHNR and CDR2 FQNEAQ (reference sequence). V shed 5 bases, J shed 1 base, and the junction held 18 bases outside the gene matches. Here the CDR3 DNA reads TGTGCCAGCAGCGCTCTTTTTGGGGAGGGTAAAAGGCGCACAGATACGCAGTATTTT. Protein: CASSALFGEGKRRTDTQYF.

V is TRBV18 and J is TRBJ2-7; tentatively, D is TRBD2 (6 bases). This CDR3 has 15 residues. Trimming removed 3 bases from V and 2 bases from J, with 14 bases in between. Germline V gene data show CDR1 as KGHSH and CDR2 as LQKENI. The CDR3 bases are TGTGCCAGCTCACCGGCGGGACTGGCTGCCTACGAGCAGTACTTC. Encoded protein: CASSPAGLAAYEQYF.

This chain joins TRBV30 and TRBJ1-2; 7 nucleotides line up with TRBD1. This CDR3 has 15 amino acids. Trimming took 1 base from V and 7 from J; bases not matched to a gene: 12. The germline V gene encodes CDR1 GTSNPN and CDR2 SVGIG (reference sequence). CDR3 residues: CAWSGASGQLIGYTF. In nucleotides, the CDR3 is TGTGCCTGGAGTGGCGCCTCGGGACAGCTAATTGGCTACACCTTC.

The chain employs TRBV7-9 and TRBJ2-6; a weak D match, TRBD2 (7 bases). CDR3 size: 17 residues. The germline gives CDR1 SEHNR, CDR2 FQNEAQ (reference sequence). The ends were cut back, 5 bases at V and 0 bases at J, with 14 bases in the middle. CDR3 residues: CASSPGGAGSGANVLTF. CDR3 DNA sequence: TGTGCCAGCAGCCCGGGGGGCGCGGGCTCTGGGGCCAACGTCCTGACTTTC.

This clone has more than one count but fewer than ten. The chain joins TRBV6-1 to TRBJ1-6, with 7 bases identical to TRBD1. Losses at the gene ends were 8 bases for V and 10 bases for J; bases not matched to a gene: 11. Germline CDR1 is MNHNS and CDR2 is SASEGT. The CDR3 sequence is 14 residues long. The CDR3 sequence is CASRDREVGSPLHF. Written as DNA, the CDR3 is TGTGCCAGCCGCGACAGGGAGGTTGGGTCACCCCTCCACTTT.

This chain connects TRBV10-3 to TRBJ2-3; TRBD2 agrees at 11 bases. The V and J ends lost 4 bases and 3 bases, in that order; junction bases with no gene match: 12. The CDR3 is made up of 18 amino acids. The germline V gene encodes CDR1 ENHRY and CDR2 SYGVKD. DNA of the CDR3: TGTGCCATCAGTGGGAGGAAGGTAACTAGCGGGGGAACAGATACGCAGTATTTT. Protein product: CAISGRKVTSGGTDTQYF.

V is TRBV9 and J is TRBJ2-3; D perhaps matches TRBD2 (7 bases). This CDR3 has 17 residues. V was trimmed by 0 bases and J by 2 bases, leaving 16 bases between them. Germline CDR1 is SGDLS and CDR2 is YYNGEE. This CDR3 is CASSVAGGGPLTDTQYF. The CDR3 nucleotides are TGTGCCAGCAGCGTAGCTGGCGGGGGCCCTCTCACAGATACGCAGTATTTT.

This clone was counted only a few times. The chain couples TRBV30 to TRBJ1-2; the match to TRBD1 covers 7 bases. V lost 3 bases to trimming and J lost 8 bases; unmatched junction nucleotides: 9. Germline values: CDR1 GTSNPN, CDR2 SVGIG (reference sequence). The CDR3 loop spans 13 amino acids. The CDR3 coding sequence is TGTGCCTGGAGGGAGACAGGGAAGGGGGGCTACACCTTC. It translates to CAWRETGKGGYTF.

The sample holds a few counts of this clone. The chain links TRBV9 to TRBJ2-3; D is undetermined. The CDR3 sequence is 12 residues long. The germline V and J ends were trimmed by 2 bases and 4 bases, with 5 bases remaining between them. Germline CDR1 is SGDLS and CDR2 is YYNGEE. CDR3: CASSVSADTQYF. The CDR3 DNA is TGTGCCAGCAGCGTCTCGGCAGATACGCAGTATTTT.

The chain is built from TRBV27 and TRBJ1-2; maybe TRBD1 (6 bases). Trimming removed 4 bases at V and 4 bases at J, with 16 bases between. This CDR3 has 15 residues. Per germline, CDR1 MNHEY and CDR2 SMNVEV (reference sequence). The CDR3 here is CASSSTGKILYGYTF. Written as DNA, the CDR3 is TGTGCCAGCAGTTCAACAGGGAAAATCCTCTATGGCTACACCTTC.

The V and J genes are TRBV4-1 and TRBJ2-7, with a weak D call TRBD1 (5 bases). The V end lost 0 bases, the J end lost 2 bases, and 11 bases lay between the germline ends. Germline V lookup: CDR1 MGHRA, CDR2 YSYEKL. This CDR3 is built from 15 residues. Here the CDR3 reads CASSQDWQGPYEQYF. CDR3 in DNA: TGCGCCAGCAGCCAAGACTGGCAGGGCCCCTACGAGCAGTACTTC.

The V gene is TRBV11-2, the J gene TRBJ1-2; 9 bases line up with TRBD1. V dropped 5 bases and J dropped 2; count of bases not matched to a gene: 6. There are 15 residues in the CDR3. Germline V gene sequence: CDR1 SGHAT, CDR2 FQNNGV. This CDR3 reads CASSHYRGRNYGYTF. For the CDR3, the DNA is TGTGCCAGCAGCCATTACAGGGGGCGAAACTATGGCTACACCTTC. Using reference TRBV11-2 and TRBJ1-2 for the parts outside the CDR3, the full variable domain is EAGVAQSPRYKIIEKRQSVAFWCNPISGHATLYWYQQILGQGPKLLIQFQNNGVVDDSQLPKDRFSAERLKGVDSTLKIQPAKLEDSAVYLCASSHYRGRNYGYTFGSGTRLTVV.

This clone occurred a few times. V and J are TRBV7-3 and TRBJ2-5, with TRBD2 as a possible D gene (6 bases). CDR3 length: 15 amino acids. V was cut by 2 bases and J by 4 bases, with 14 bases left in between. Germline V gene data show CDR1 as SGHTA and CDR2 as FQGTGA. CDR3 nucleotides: TGTGCCAGCAGCTTAGCGGGGACCTTAGGAGAGACCCAGTACTTC. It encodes CASSLAGTLGETQYF.

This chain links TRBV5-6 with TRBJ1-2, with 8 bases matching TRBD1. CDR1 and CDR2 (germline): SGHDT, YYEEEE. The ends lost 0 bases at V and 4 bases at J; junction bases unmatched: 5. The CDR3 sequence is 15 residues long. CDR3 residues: CASSLAGTGSYGYTF. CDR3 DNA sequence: TGTGCCAGCAGCTTGGCCGGGACAGGTAGCTATGGCTACACCTTC.